Shown below are 11 T cell receptor beta chains from a single sample sequenced in a study of cytomegalovirus exposure and HLA in healthy donors. With 60 Vbeta and 13 Jbeta primers, the PCR was carried out. Only in-frame clones appear in the TCRdb table, and some are missing; sequencing was by immunoSEQ multiplex PCR. The sample lists approximately 100,000 clones, roughly 80% occurring once. Sequencing used PBMCs. The receptors derive from a female donor in good health and CMV-seropositive.

The chain carries TRBV6-6 and TRBJ1-3; 7 bases map to TRBD1. Unmatched junction bases numbered 9, after V lost 6 bases and J lost 4 bases. The CDR3 is 15 amino acids. Per the germline V gene, CDR1 is MNHNY and CDR2 is SVGAGI (reference sequence). CDR3 bases: TGTGCCAGCAGCCAGACAGGGCGGTCCGGAAACACCATATATTTT. Translating it yields CASSQTGRSGNTIYF.

This chain joins TRBV19 and TRBJ2-5; 13 positions match TRBD2. CDR3 length equals 15 residues. V lost 6 bases to trimming and J lost 4 bases; unmatched junction nucleotides: 5. Germline CDR1 is LNHDA and CDR2 is SQIVND (reference sequence). The CDR3 nucleotides read TGTGCCAGTAGATTACTAGCGGGAGGGTCAGAGACCCAGTACTTC. Its translation is CASRLLAGGSETQYF.

The CDR3 is CASSPGQGPYEQYF. Here the CDR3 DNA reads TGTGCCAGCTCACCAGGACAGGGACCCTACGAGCAGTACTTC. The rearrangement joins TRBV18 to TRBJ2-7; TRBD1 matches at 8 bases. J gave up 2 bases and V 2 bases, and 2 bases lay outside the gene matches. Germline CDR1 KGHSH, CDR2 LQKENI. This CDR3 contains 14 residues.

The genes are TRBV5-8 and TRBJ2-5, with TRBD1 as a possible D gene (5 bases). CDR3 length equals 16 residues. Germline values: CDR1 SGHTS, CDR2 YDEGEE. Trimming stripped 5 bases from V and 1 base from J, with 18 bases between. Here the CDR3 reads CASSSGRQFSQETQYF. The CDR3 DNA reads TGTGCCAGCAGTTCCGGAAGACAGTTTAGCCAAGAGACCCAGTACTTC.

The chain recombines TRBV2 with TRBJ2-7; no clear D. V was shortened by 2 bases and J by 6 bases, with 2 bases between the two germline ends. CDR1 is SNHLY and CDR2 is FYNNEI in the germline V gene. The CDR3 runs to 10 residues. CDR3 region: CASSELEQYF. CDR3 DNA: TGTGCCAGCAGTGAACTCGAGCAGTACTTC.

The V and J genes are TRBV28 and TRBJ2-7, with D maybe TRBD2 (6 bases). The CDR3 is 14 residues long. V was cut by 5 bases and J by 2 bases, with 13 bases left in between. CDR1 and CDR2 from the germline V gene are MDHEN and SYDVKM. The CDR3 bases are TGTGCCAGCAGTCCACACGGCGGGACCTACGAGCAGTACTTC. Its translation: CASSPHGGTYEQYF.

This clone was seen only once. The genes are TRBV5-1 and TRBJ2-3; 7 bases fit TRBD2. The CDR3 totals 16 residues. CDR1 is SGHRS and CDR2 is YFSETQ in the germline V gene. The V gene end was trimmed by 7 bases and the J gene end by 0 bases; junction bases not matched to a gene: 11. The CDR3 nucleotides are TGCGCCAGCTCTAGGGATGTGGGGGGGAGCACAGATACGCAGTATTTT. As protein: CASSRDVGGSTDTQYF.

The V call is TRBV10-1, the J call TRBJ2-1; D call uncertain. The V end lost 0 bases, the J end lost 9 bases, and 6 bases lay between the germline ends. Germline loops: CDR1 WNHNN, CDR2 SYGVQD (reference sequence). CDR3 size: 12 residues. The CDR3 coding sequence is TGCGCCAGCAGTGAGTCAGCTGGTGAGCAGTTCTTC. This translates into CASSESAGEQFF.

V gene TRBV5-1 combines with J gene TRBJ1-2, with a possible D match to TRBD1 (6 bases). The CDR3 length is 14 residues. Germline-derived CDR1 and CDR2 are SGHRS and YFSETQ. V was trimmed by 0 bases and J by 4 bases, leaving 10 bases between them. The CDR3: CASSLGQEVYGYTF. DNA for the CDR3: TGCGCCAGCAGCTTGGGACAGGAGGTCTATGGCTACACCTTC.

Here the CDR3 reads CASSIDRGEAFF. The DNA for the CDR3 is TGCGCCAGCAGCATAGACAGGGGTGAAGCTTTCTTT. V usage is TRBV5-1 and J usage is TRBJ1-1; 8 nucleotides match TRBD1. Germline CDR1 and CDR2: SGHRS and YFSETQ. CDR3 length equals 12 residues. The trim removed 4 bases at V and 7 bases at J, leaving 3 bases unmatched.

This chain connects TRBV27 to TRBJ1-3; D is uncertain. The germline V gene encodes CDR1 MNHEY and CDR2 SMNVEV (reference sequence). The CDR3 contains 15 residues. V lost 0 bases, J lost 0 bases, and 6 bases lay in between. CDR3 coding DNA: TGTGCCAGCAGTTTATCGGCGGTCTCTGGAAACACCATATATTTT. This encodes CASSLSAVSGNTIYF.